This T cell receptor beta chain was recorded in a study of shared clonotypes between healthy human individuals. TCRdb's copy holds only in-frame clones and misses some; the assay was immunoSEQ multiplex PCR. The sample has some 1.5 million clones; over 95% are singletons. Unmatched junction bases numbered 7, after V lost 3 bases and J lost 0 bases. The CDR3 covers 17 residues. CDR1 is SGHVS and CDR2 is FQNEAQ in the germline V gene. This sequence was found in a man aged 25-40 years in good health. V and J are TRBV7-8 and TRBJ2-1; TRBD1 matches 8 bases. The sequenced sample consisted of naive CD4+ T cells sorted from blood. Subset reported: CD45RA+ positively selected. The CDR3 region has the DNA TGTGCCAGCAGCTTCCTGAACAGGGGGAACTCCTACAATGAGCAGTTCTTC. Its translation is CASSFLNRGNSYNEQFF.